Sequencing of this T cell receptor (beta chain) was carried out in a study of somatic mutations in cytotoxic T cells in rheumatoid arthritis. Study as a whole: Flow sorting yielded some V beta antibody-stained T-cell populations at nearly 100% purity, among them V beta1+ cells sequenced for TCRB.

Some clones are missing from TCRdb's copy, which holds only in-frame ones; the method was immunoSEQ multiplex PCR. Here the sample spans roughly 3,900 clones, approximately 94% being singletons. Positive selection with magnetic beads achieved the isolation of CD4+ and CD8+ cells, followed by a flow cytometry check of purity. From germline, CDR1 is WNHNN and CDR2 SYGVQD (reference sequence). V dropped 0 bases and J dropped 5 bases, with 12 bases sitting between them. This CDR3 has 15 amino acids. The study, taken as a whole, reports: The antigen targets of the expanded CD8+ clones were unknown. Measurement of CD8+ T-cell clonality revealed no significant difference between rheumatoid arthritis patients and age-matched healthy controls.

There are a few counts of this clone. The antigen is not known. Source material: CD8+ T cells sorted from blood. The sequence was collected from a woman aged 55-69 years with rheumatoid arthritis. This chain joins TRBV10-1 and TRBJ2-3; no reliable D call. The CDR3 DNA is TGCGCCAGCAGTGAGTCGCAAACAGCCGAAGATACGCAGTATTTT. Translation: CASSESQTAEDTQYF.